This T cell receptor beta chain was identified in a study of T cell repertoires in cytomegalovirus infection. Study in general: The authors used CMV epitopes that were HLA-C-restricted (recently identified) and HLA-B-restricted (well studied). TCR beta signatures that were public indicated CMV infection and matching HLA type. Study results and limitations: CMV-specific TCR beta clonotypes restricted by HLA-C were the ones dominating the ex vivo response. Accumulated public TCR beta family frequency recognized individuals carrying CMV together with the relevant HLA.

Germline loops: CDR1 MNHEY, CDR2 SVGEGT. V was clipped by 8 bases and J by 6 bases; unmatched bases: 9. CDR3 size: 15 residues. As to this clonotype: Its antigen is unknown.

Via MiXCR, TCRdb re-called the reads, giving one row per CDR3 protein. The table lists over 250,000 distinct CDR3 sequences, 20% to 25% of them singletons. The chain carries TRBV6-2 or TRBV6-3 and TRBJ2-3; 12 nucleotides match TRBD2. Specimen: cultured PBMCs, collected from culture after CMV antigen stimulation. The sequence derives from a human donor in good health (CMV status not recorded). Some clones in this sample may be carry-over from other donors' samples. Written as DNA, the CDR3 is TGTGCCAGCTGTCGACTAGCGGGAGCTCGGGATACGCAGTATTTT. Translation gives CASCRLAGARDTQYF.